This TCR beta chain was recovered during a study of vaccination effects on CD4 cells after COVID-19. Whole-study context: Specimens were obtained from a couple of convalescent patients 16 days and one week prior to vaccination.

With the ViraFEST assay, the study expanded antigen-specific CD4+ T cells using viral peptide pools, then sequenced them. Scientists isolated CD4+ T cells after an approximately 10-day culture period ended. Infection with SARS-CoV-2 occurred in the person between March and December 2020, and PCR confirmed it. As regards this clone: The antigen is not known.

The V and J ends lost 4 bases and 3 bases, in that order; junction bases with no gene match: 15. This CDR3 has 19 amino acids. Germline CDR1 reads KGHDR; CDR2 reads SFDVKD. Sequencing used immunoSEQ multiplex PCR; TCRdb keeps in-frame clones, though not all of them. The sample holds roughly 70,000 clones, around 70% seen once. The rearrangement joins TRBV24-1 to TRBJ2-5, with 11 bases aligning to TRBD2. Sequenced here: CD4+ T cells from PBMCs cultured with HIV peptides, sampled before COVID-19 vaccination. Sample subset: HIV-1 Nef peptide pool negative control/reference culture. This sequence originates from a human donor who had a prior SARS-CoV-2 infection. The CDR3 here is CATSESLAGGGFEKETQYF. Written as DNA, the CDR3 is TGTGCCACCAGTGAAAGTCTAGCGGGAGGAGGTTTTGAAAAAGAGACCCAGTACTTC.